This T cell receptor (beta chain) was identified during a study of blood T cell repertoires in COVID-19. Across the study: Collection of acute and convalescent COVID-19 samples took place in the United States, Italy and Spain. PBMCs, B-cell-depleted T cells, or T cells provided the cDNA or gDNA that made up the material.

As handled by the study authors: Reference gene primer amplification gave estimated nucleated cell counts. Some clones are missing from TCRdb's copy, which holds only in-frame ones; the method was immunoSEQ multiplex PCR. D and trimming come from the DNA, and the V and J calls and clone size come from that table. The data hold around 260,000 clones, with around 84% observed a single time. V gave up 3 bases and J gave up 7 bases; unmatched junction bases: 8. This CDR3 has 16 amino acids. Per germline, CDR1 LNHDA and CDR2 SQIVND (reference sequence). The receptor's source is a man aged 55 to 70 with acute or convalescent COVID-19. The V gene is TRBV19, the J gene TRBJ2-1; 11 bases line up with TRBD2. The source material was peripheral blood. CDR3 sequence reads: CASSMNSGRANNEQFF. The CDR3 DNA sequence: TGTGCCAGTAGTATGAATAGCGGGAGGGCGAATAATGAGCAGTTCTTC.